This TCR beta chain was retrieved from a study of T cell responses to AZD1222 COVID-19 vaccine. Study-wide results and caveats: Recipients of AZD1222 seropositive at baseline numbered only 6 or 7. Only after the peak T cell response were repertoires sampled. Clonal diversity was possibly underestimated, and the donors were mostly white British, with more females. Following two doses of AZD1222, Spike-specific TCR breadth and depth rose.

With regard to this clone: Its matching antigen is unknown.

Libraries were prepared by immunoSEQ multiplex PCR; TCRdb keeps only in-frame clonotypes and omits some of them. The sample has about 86,000 clones, more than 75% seen once. The source is an adult in good health. Sequencing was performed on peripheral blood, taken on day 0 of AZD1222 vaccination.

The CDR3, as DNA: TGCAGCGTCACCGGGACAGGCTATCCTTACTCCTACAATGAGCAGTTCTTC. Translating it yields CSVTGTGYPYSYNEQFF. The chain has TRBV29-1 and TRBJ2-1; the match to TRBD1 covers 8 bases. Germline loops: CDR1 SQVTM, CDR2 ANQGSEA. The CDR3 spans 17 residues. V lost 6 bases and J lost 0; bases outside the gene matches: 13.